This T cell receptor beta chain was sequenced in a study of long-term antiretroviral therapy in people with HIV. Assay version v3.0 of immunoSEQ was used, and it was run at survey level. Method: immunoSEQ multiplex PCR; TCRdb's copy keeps in-frame clones and lacks some. The table shows over 25,000 clones, with about three quarters occurring only once. Germline trimming cut 4 bases from V and 5 bases from J; bases unmatched to any gene: 9. CDR1 is SGHRS, CDR2 YFSETQ, per germline. This CDR3 is 17 amino acids long. The sample in question was unsorted PBMCs, obtained 1.5 years before starting antiretroviral therapy. This sequence was found in a man aged 18-30 years with HIV. The chain recombines TRBV5-1 with TRBJ2-5; TRBD2 aligns across 15 bases. Here the CDR3 reads CASSKGLAGGSRETQYF. The CDR3 bases are TGCGCCAGCAGCAAGGGACTAGCGGGAGGTTCCCGGGAGACCCAGTACTTC.